The sequence of this T cell receptor beta chain was determined in a study of T cells after yellow fever vaccination. The V gene's germline CDR1 is MNHGY and CDR2 SAAAGT. Trimming removed 4 bases from V and 6 bases from J, with 13 bases in between. The CDR3 has 13 amino acids. This clonotype was seen more than once but under ten times. Its specificity is not known. UMIs and a universal primer site were added when TCR cDNA was made by 5'RACE template switching. One entry per CDR3 protein results from TCRdb running MiXCR on the 5' RACE reads. Here the sample spans some 170,000 distinct CDR3 sequences, approximately 9.9% being singletons. Regarding the study as a whole: Among primary-vaccination clones, most reappeared after the booster, at 95% to 96% for CD4 and 85% to 90% for CD8. Abundant contaminating clonotypes from the bulk population could appear in FACS-sorted repertoires.

This chain links TRBV6-8 with TRBJ2-7; no reliable D call. Sequences were derived from CD8+ T cells sorted from PBMCs, sampled 45 days after the yellow fever booster vaccination. The TCR was taken from a man aged 18 to 30 who received the YFV17D yellow fever vaccine. The DNA for the CDR3 is TGTGCCAGCAGTTCGGTCCCTGTTTTCGAGCAGTACGTC. It specifies CASSSVPVFEQYV.